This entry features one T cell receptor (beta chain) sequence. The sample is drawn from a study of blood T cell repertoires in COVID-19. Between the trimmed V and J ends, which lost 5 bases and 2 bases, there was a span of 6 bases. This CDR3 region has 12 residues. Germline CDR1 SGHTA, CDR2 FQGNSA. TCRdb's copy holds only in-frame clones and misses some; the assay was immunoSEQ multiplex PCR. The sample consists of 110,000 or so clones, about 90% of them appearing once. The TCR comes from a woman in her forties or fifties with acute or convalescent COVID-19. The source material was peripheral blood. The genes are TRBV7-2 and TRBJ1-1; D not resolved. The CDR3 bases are TGTGCCAGCAGCCTACTTAACACTGAAGCTTTCTTT. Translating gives CASSLLNTEAFF.